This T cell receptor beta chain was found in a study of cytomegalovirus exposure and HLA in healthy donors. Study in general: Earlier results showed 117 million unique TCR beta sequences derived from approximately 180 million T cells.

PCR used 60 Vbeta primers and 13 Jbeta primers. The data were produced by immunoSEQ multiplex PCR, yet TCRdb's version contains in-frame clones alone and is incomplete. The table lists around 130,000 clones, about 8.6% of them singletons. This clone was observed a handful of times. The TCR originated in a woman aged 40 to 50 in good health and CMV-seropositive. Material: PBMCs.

The DNA for the CDR3 is TGCGCCAGCAGTCAAAACAGGGGTGGGCGTAGGAATCAGCCCCAGCATTTT. Its translation is CASSQNRGGRRNQPQHF. This sequence joins TRBV23-1 and TRBJ1-5; the match to TRBD1 covers 7 bases. TRBV23-1 is given ORF status, its function remaining uncertain. This CDR3 contains 17 residues. V shed 2 bases, J shed 4 bases, and the junction held 11 bases outside the gene matches.